The T cell receptor (beta chain) described here comes from a study of control samples from healthy donors and cancer patients. The method was immunoSEQ multiplex PCR; TCRdb's version includes in-frame clones alone and lacks a portion of them. The data show tens of thousands of clones, around three quarters seen once. The trim removed 2 bases at V and 8 bases at J, leaving 6 bases unmatched. Germline lookup yields CDR1 SEHNR and CDR2 FQNEAQ (reference sequence). The CDR3 extends over 15 amino acids. Sequenced material: PBMCs. The chain joins TRBV7-9 to TRBJ2-1; 10 bases match TRBD2. The sequence was obtained from a man aged 60 to 75 with head and neck cancer. The chain's CDR3 is CASSLTSGVIHEQFF. In DNA, the CDR3 is TGTGCCAGCAGCTTAACTAGCGGGGTCATTCATGAGCAGTTCTTC.